These T cell receptor beta chains were read from a single sample in a study of blood T cell repertoires in COVID-19. Some clones are missing from TCRdb's copy, which holds only in-frame ones; the method was immunoSEQ multiplex PCR. The repertoire holds under 350,000 clones, with approximately 86% as singletons. Input material: peripheral blood. The source is a man between 65 and 85 years old with acute or convalescent COVID-19. CDR3s include the opening cysteine and the closing phenylalanine or tryptophan. The D gene is left open where the match is weak. Part of the rows lack a size; the others show once, few, many or a class for expanded clones.

TRBD1,-,TRBV19,TRBJ1-5,TGTGCCAGTAGTATCGGGGACAGGGGGCTCGCTAGCAATCAGCCCCAGCATTTT,CASSIGDRGLASNQPQHF
-,-,TRBV18,TRBJ1-5,TGTGCCAGCTCACTAAAGACAGGCTATAGCAATCAGCCCCAGCATTTT,CASSLKTGYSNQPQHF
-,-,TRBV14,TRBJ1-6,TGTGCCAGCAGCCAAGGTTCAGGGGCCCCGACCCTCCACTTT,CASSQGSGAPTLHF
-,once,TRBV29-1,TRBJ1-3,TGCAGCGTTTCTATTGGGGGGGGAAACACCATATATTTT,CSVSIGGGNTIYF
TRBD1,-,TRBV15,TRBJ2-1,TGTGCCACCAGCAGAGAAGGGACAGGGAGGTACAACAATGAGCAGTTCTTC,CATSREGTGRYNNEQFF
-,-,TRBV4-3,TRBJ2-7,TGCGCCAGCAGCCAAGATTTTAACCGCTATAGCTCCTACGAGCAGTACTTC,CASSQDFNRYSSYEQYF
TRBD2,-,TRBV4-1,TRBJ2-1,TGCGCCAGCAGCCAAAGGCCTAGCGGGGGGGGTAATGAGCAGTTCTTC,CASSQRPSGGGNEQFF
TRBD1,-,TRBV30,TRBJ2-7,TGTGCCTGGGGGACAGGGGTCTCCTACGAGCAGTACTTC,CAWGTGVSYEQYF
-,-,TRBV14,TRBJ2-6,TGTGCCAGCAGCCACCCGGGTGGCTCTGGGGCCAACGTCCTGACTTTC,CASSHPGGSGANVLTF
TRBD1,-,TRBV12-3/TRBV12-4,TRBJ2-7,TGTGCCAGCACCCGGACAGGGAACTACGAGCAGTACTTC,CASTRTGNYEQYF
-,-,TRBV30,TRBJ1-5,TGTGCCTGGAGTGTGGCAGACAATCAGCCCCAGCATTTT,CAWSVADNQPQHF
TRBD2,-,TRBV14,TRBJ2-1,TGTGCCAGCAGCCAAAGGACTAGGGCGCGGGGCAATGAGCAGTTCTTC,CASSQRTRARGNEQFF
TRBD1,-,TRBV28,TRBJ1-5,TGTGCCAGCAGTAGCCCACAGGGGGTTAATCAGCCCCAGCATTTT,CASSSPQGVNQPQHF
-,-,TRBV18,TRBJ1-2,TGTGCCAGCTCGCACCGGGACATGAACTATGGCTACACCTTC,CASSHRDMNYGYTF
-,-,TRBV28,TRBJ2-7,TGTGCCAGCAGCCCGGTTGGGCAGCTGAGCTCCTACGAGCAGTACTTC,CASSPVGQLSSYEQYF
TRBD2,-,TRBV7-9,TRBJ2-5,TGTGCCAGCAGCTTAAGCGGGAGCCAAGAGACCCAGTACTTC,CASSLSGSQETQYF
TRBD1,-,TRBV7-7,TRBJ2-3,TGTGCCAGCAGCCGCGACAGGGGGCGAACAGATACGCAGTATTTT,CASSRDRGRTDTQYF
TRBD2,-,TRBV28,TRBJ2-1,TGTGCCACCTACCCTAGCGGGAGTTCTTATGAGCAGTTCTTC,CATYPSGSSYEQFF
-,-,TRBV28,TRBJ2-2,TGTGCCAGCAGTTTAGTGGGGGCTAGCGGCACCGGGGAGCTGTTTTTT,CASSLVGASGTGELFF
-,-,TRBV21-1,TRBJ2-1,TGTGCCAGCACCAAAGCACAAGCGGGGGACCACAATGAGCAGTTCTTC,CASTKAQAGDHNEQFF
-,-,TRBV12-3/TRBV12-4,TRBJ1-2,TGTGCCAGCAGTTTAGGGGCTGGCTACACCTTC,CASSLGAGYTF
TRBD2,few,TRBV30,TRBJ2-1,TGTGCCTGGAGACCCGGGGGGTGGGGCTCCTACAATGAGCAGTTCTTC,CAWRPGGWGSYNEQFF
-,-,TRBV7-2,TRBJ2-7,TGTGCCAGCAGCTTAATACAGACCTACGAGCAGTACTTC,CASSLIQTYEQYF
-,-,TRBV24-1,TRBJ1-2,TGTGCCACCAGCGGGGGATCCATCTATGGCTACACCTTC,CATSGGSIYGYTF
-,-,TRBV29-1,TRBJ2-3,TGCAGCGTGGTGCGCTCAGATACGCAGTATTTT,CSVVRSDTQYF
-,-,TRBV5-1,TRBJ1-3,TGCGCCAGCAGCTTTGGCCCAGGGGTCGAATCTGGAAACACCATATATTTT,CASSFGPGVESGNTIYF
-,once,TRBV19,TRBJ2-3,TGTGCCAGTAGTATAGATCCCTCGCCGACAGGCACAGATACGCAGTATTTT,CASSIDPSPTGTDTQYF
TRBD1,-,TRBV28,TRBJ2-2,TGTGCCAGCAGTTTATTGGGGACAGGGGGCACCGGGGAGCTGTTTTTT,CASSLLGTGGTGELFF
-,-,TRBV6-1,TRBJ2-7,TGTGCCAGCAGTGAAGAGCGCTTATACGAGCAGTACTTC,CASSEERLYEQYF
TRBD2,-,TRBV9,TRBJ2-3,TGTGCCAGCAGCCCTAGCGGGAGGGTCCCAGATACGCAGTATTTT,CASSPSGRVPDTQYF
TRBD2,-,TRBV5-1,TRBJ2-5,TGCGCCAGCAGCTTGGCACTGATTAGCGGGGGGGTTAGCGAGACCCAGTACTTC,CASSLALISGGVSETQYF
TRBD1,-,TRBV2,TRBJ1-5,TGTGCCAGCAGTGAGCCACCGACAGGGGCTAATCAGCCCCAGCATTTT,CASSEPPTGANQPQHF
-,-,TRBV12-3/TRBV12-4,TRBJ1-6,TGTGCCAGCAGCAGAGGGTTACCACCCCTCCACTTT,CASSRGLPPLHF
TRBD1,-,TRBV24-1,TRBJ1-1,TGTGCCACCAGTGGCACGGGGACAGGGGGTTCGGCTTTCTTT,CATSGTGTGGSAFF
-,-,TRBV28,TRBJ2-7,TGTGCCAGCAGTAGCGGGCTCCCCTACGAGCAGTACTTC,CASSSGLPYEQYF
TRBD2,-,TRBV3-1/TRBV3-2,TRBJ2-2,TGTGCCAGCAGCCATCGGGGGGGGCCCTCCGGGGAGCTGTTTTTT,CASSHRGGPSGELFF
TRBD1,once,TRBV9,TRBJ1-2,TGTGCCAGCAGCCCCCGACAGGGATCTAACTATGGCTACACCTTC,CASSPRQGSNYGYTF
TRBD1,-,TRBV24-1,TRBJ2-7,TGTGCCACCAGTTCCCCGGGACAGGACTACGAGCAGTACTTC,CATSSPGQDYEQYF
-,once,TRBV5-4,TRBJ2-7,TGTGCCAGCAGCGGCCCGGCGGGCACCTACGAGCAGTACTTC,CASSGPAGTYEQYF
-,-,TRBV30,TRBJ1-1,TGTGCCTGGACAGGGTCCACTGAAGCTTTCTTT,CAWTGSTEAFF
-,-,TRBV29-1,TRBJ2-1,TGCAGCGTTGAAGATATGGTAGGGGGTTACAATGAGCAGTTCTTC,CSVEDMVGGYNEQFF